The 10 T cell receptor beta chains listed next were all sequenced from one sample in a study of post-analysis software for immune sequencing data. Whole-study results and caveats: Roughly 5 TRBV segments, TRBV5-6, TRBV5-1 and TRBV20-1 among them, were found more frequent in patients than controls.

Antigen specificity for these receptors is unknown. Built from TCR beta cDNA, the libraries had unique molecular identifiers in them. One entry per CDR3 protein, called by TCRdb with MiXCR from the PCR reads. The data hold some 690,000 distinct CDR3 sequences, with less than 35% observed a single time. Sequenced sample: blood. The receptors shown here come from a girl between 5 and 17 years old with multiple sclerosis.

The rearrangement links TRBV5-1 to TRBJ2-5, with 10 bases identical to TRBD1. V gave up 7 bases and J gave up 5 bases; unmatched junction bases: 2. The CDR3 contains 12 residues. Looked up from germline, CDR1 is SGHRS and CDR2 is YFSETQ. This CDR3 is CASEGQGETQYF. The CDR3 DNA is TGCGCCAGCGAGGGACAGGGGGAGACCCAGTACTTC.

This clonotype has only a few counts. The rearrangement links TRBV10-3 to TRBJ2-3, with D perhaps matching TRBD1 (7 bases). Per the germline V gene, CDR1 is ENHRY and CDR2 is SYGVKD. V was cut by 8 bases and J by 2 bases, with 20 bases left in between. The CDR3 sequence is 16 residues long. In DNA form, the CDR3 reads TGTGCCATCCCGGTACGAGGAGGGGGCTCCACAGATACGCAGTATTTT. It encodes CAIPVRGGGSTDTQYF.

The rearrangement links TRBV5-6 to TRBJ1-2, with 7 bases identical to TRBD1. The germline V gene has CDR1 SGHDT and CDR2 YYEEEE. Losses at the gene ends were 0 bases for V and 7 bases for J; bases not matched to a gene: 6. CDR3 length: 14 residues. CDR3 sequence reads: CASSLGPRGLGYTF. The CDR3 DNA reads TGTGCCAGCAGCTTGGGCCCGAGGGGGCTTGGCTACACCTTC. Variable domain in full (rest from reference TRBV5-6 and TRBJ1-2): DAGVTQSPTHLIKTRGQQVTLRCSPKSGHDTVSWYQQALGQGPQFIFQYYEEEERQRGNFPDRFSGHQFPNYSSELNVNALLLGDSALYLCASSLGPRGLGYTFGSGTRLTVV.

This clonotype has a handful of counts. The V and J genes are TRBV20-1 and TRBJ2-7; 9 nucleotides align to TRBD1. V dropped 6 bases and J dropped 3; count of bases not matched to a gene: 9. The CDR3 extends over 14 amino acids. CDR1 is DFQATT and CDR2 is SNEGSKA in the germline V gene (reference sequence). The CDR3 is CSAATGGASYEQYF. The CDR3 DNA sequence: TGCAGTGCCGCGACAGGGGGGGCGAGCTACGAGCAGTACTTC.

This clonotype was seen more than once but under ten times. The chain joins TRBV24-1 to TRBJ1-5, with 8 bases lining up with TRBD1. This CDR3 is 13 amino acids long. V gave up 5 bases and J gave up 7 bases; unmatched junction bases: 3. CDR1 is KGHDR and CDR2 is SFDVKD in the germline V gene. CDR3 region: CATSGTGSQPQHF. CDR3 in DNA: TGTGCCACCAGTGGGACAGGGAGCCAGCCCCAGCATTTT.

The CDR3 DNA follows: TGTGCCAGCAGTTGGGACGGGACAGGGGGCGCCAAGAATGGCTACACCTTC. Protein product: CASSWDGTGGAKNGYTF. The genes are TRBV6-5 and TRBJ1-2; TRBD1 aligns across 12 bases. Germline V lookup: CDR1 MNHEY, CDR2 SVGAGI. This CDR3 is built from 17 residues. V was clipped by 4 bases and J by 6 bases; unmatched bases: 12.

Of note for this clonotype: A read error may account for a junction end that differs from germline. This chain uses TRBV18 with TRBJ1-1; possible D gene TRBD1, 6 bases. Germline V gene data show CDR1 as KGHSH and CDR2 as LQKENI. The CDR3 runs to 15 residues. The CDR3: CAGSPTGFMNTEAFF. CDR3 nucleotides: TGTGCCGGCTCACCTACAGGGTTCATGAACACTGAAGCTTTCTTT.

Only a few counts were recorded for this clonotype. CDR3 residues: CASSPQGEGEQFF. The CDR3 region has the DNA TGTGCCAGCAGCCCCCAGGGGGAAGGTGAGCAGTTCTTC. The rearrangement uses TRBV6-5 and TRBJ2-1, with 7 nucleotides matching TRBD1. The junction had 8 bases not matched to a gene; V was cut back by 6 bases and J by 9 bases. This CDR3 region has 13 residues. Germline lookup yields CDR1 MNHEY and CDR2 SVGAGI.

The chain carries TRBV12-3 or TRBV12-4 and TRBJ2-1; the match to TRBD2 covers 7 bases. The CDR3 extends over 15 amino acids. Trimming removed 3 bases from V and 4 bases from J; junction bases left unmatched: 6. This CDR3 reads CASSLRERAYNEQFF. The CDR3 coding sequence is TGTGCCAGCAGTTTGCGGGAGAGGGCGTACAATGAGCAGTTCTTC.

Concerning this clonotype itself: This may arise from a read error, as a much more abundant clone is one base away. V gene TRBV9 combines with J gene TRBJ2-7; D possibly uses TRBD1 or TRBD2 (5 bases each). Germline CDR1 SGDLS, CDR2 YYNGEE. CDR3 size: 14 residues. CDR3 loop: CTSSLRDGAYEQYF. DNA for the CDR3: TGTACCAGCAGCCTCCGGGACGGTGCCTACGAGCAGTACTTC.